A selection of T cell receptor beta chains follows, all from one sample in a study of post-analysis software for immune sequencing data. One entry per CDR3 protein, called by TCRdb with MiXCR from the PCR reads. The sample includes hundreds of thousands of distinct CDR3 sequences, roughly 45% of them seen just once. What was sequenced was blood. The receptors were sampled from a girl under 18 with multiple sclerosis. Both conserved end residues are part of each CDR3. Each record gives: J gene, D gene, clone size, V gene, CDR3 DNA, CDR3 protein. The D gene is left open where the match is weak. Clone size is not always given. Where it is, it says once, few, many or a class for expanded clones.

TRBJ2-6 | NA | NA | TRBV15 | TGTGCCACCTGCAGAGATAAGTTGGCAGGCTCTGGGGCCAACGTCCTGACTTTC | CATCRDKLAGSGANVLTF
TRBJ2-5 | NA | few | TRBV7-2 | TGTGCCAGCAGCTCCTCGTTCATTAACCTCGATAAAGAGACCCAGTACTTC | CASSSSFINLDKETQYF
TRBJ1-1 | NA | NA | TRBV20-1 | TGCAGTGCTAGAGATGTCCGAGGGGCGCGGGAAGCTTTCTTT | CSARDVRGAREAFF
TRBJ1-1 | NA | few | TRBV29-1 | TGCAGCGTTGAAGATCGGGGGATGGCTTTCTTT | CSVEDRGMAFF
TRBJ2-5 | NA | few | TRBV29-1 | TGCAGCGTTGATACGACAGGACAAGAGACCCAGTACTTC | CSVDTTGQETQYF
TRBJ2-5 | TRBD1 | NA | TRBV28 | TGTGCCAGCAGTAGACAGGGACGAAGGACCCAGTACTTC | CASSRQGRRTQYF
TRBJ1-1 | NA | NA | TRBV20-1 | TGCAGTGCTAGAGAAACAGCGAACACTGAAGCTTTCTTT | CSARETANTEAFF
TRBJ1-2 | TRBD1 | once | TRBV6-6 | TGTGCCAGTCTGGACAGGAGATGCTATGGCTACACCTTC | CASLDRRCYGYTF
TRBJ2-1 | TRBD2 | few | TRBV3-1 | TGTGCCAGCAGCCAAGGGACTAGCGGGATAATTGAGCAGTTCTTC | CASSQGTSGIIEQFF
TRBJ2-7 | NA | once | TRBV6-1 | TGTGCCACCGTAACACAACCAGGGGAGGCTCGCGAGCAGTACTTC | CATVTQPGEAREQYF
TRBJ2-2 | TRBD2 | NA | TRBV20-1 | TGCAGTGCTAGAGAACCACTAGCGGGCACGAACACCGGGGAGCTGTTTTTT | CSAREPLAGTNTGELFF
TRBJ2-7 | NA | few | TRBV28 | TGTGCCAGCAGCCCCTCGGGAGACAGCACCTACGAGCAGTACTTC | CASSPSGDSTYEQYF
TRBJ2-7 | NA | NA | TRBV28 | TGTGCCAGCTCCGAAGGGTCCCAATACGAGCAGTACTTC | CASSEGSQYEQYF
TRBJ1-1 | NA | NA | TRBV28 | TGTGCCAGCAGTTTCAGAGGCAGCCCGAACACTGAAGCTTTCTTT | CASSFRGSPNTEAFF
TRBJ2-2 | NA | NA | TRBV7-9 | TGTGCCAGCAGCTTAGGGGCTCTGGTCGCCGGGGAGCTGTTTTTT | CASSLGALVAGELFF
TRBJ2-1 | NA | few | TRBV4-3 | TGCGCCAGCAGCCAAGACCTTTCACCATTTGGGTTTGGGAATGAGCAGTTCTTC | CASSQDLSPFGFGNEQFF
TRBJ2-5 | NA | few | TRBV6-2/TRBV6-3 | TGTGCCAGCAGTTCCACGGGACAACAAGAGACCCAGTACTTC | CASSSTGQQETQYF
TRBJ2-7 | NA | NA | TRBV5-1 | TGCGCCAGCAGTCTGGACGGCGTCTACGAGCAGTACTTC | CASSLDGVYEQYF
TRBJ2-1 | NA | few | TRBV24-1 | TGTGCCACCCTGGGGACGGAATACAATGAGCAGTTCTTC | CATLGTEYNEQFF
TRBJ2-3 | TRBD2 | few | TRBV20-1 | TGCAGTGCTAGAGATCGAGCGGGAGGGATAGATACGCAGTATTTT | CSARDRAGGIDTQYF
TRBJ1-4 | NA | few | TRBV9 | TGTGCCAGCAGCGTGGACCCAGAAAAACTGTTTTTT | CASSVDPEKLFF
TRBJ1-5 | NA | NA | TRBV6-5 | TGTGCCACCCGGGGCGCAGGGACCCAAGGGCCCCAGCATTTT | CATRGAGTQGPQHF
TRBJ2-5 | NA | NA | TRBV29-1 | TGCAGCGTTGTCCGGGACCCACAAGAGACCCAGTACTTC | CSVVRDPQETQYF
TRBJ2-1 | TRBD2 | NA | TRBV4-1 | TGCGCCAGCAGACTAGGACTAGCAGATTACAATGAGCAGTTCTTC | CASRLGLADYNEQFF
TRBJ2-1 | NA | NA | TRBV12-3/TRBV12-4 | TGTGCCAGCAGTTTAGTTGGGGTATCCTACAATGAGCAGTTCTTC | CASSLVGVSYNEQFF
TRBJ2-7 | NA | NA | TRBV12-3/TRBV12-4 | TGTGCCAGCAGCTCCCGGGACCTCTCCTACGAGCAGTACTTC | CASSSRDLSYEQYF
TRBJ2-3 | TRBD2 | NA | TRBV15 | TGTGCCACCAGCAGAGAAGGACTAGCGGGGACGGATACGCAGTATTTT | CATSREGLAGTDTQYF
TRBJ2-7 | TRBD2 | NA | TRBV6-5 | TGTGCCTGCAGGGTCGTGGAAGCGGGGACCTACGAGCAGTACTTC | CACRVVEAGTYEQYF
TRBJ2-3 | NA | few | TRBV24-1 | TGTGCCACCAGTGACCCTGGAGATACGCAGTATTTT | CATSDPGDTQYF
TRBJ2-1 | TRBD2 | NA | TRBV28 | TGTGCCAGCAGTTTGGGACTAGCAAACGCCCCCTACAATGAGCAGTTCTTC | CASSLGLANAPYNEQFF
TRBJ1-4 | NA | NA | TRBV9 | TGTGCCAGCAGCGCGAGACATGCAACTAATGAAAAACTGTTTTTT | CASSARHATNEKLFF
TRBJ1-1 | TRBD1 | few | TRBV20-1 | TGCAGTGCTAGAGACCGGGACAGGGTTATGAACACTGAAGCTTTCTTT | CSARDRDRVMNTEAFF
TRBJ2-3 | NA | few | TRBV24-1 | TGTGCCACCAGTGTAGGGACGTTCAGCACAGATACGCAGTATTTT | CATSVGTFSTDTQYF
TRBJ2-5 | TRBD1 | NA | TRBV7-8 | TGTGCCAGCAGCTTAACGCCAGGGACAGGGGAGGGGGAGACCCAGTACTTC | CASSLTPGTGEGETQYF
TRBJ1-2 | NA | NA | TRBV9 | TGTGCCAGCAGCGTGGACCATAACTATGGCTACACCTTC | CASSVDHNYGYTF
TRBJ1-2 | TRBD1 | NA | TRBV29-1 | TGCAGCGTGCCCCGTGACAGGGAAGGCTATGGCTACACCTTC | CSVPRDREGYGYTF
TRBJ2-3 | TRBD2 | NA | TRBV5-1 | TGCGCCAGCAGCTTGGGCGCGGGAGACCGCACAGATACGCAGTATTTT | CASSLGAGDRTDTQYF
TRBJ1-2 | NA | NA | TRBV18 | TGTTCCAGCTCGCCTCCGCAAGGGCAGGCCTCCTATGGCTACACCTTC | CSSSPPQGQASYGYTF
TRBJ2-3 | NA | NA | TRBV21-1 | TGTGCCAGCAGACCACCCGGACACAGTACGCAGTATTTT | CASRPPGHSTQYF
TRBJ2-7 | NA | NA | TRBV20-1 | TGCAGTGGCCGGCGGGCGGACCGCTACGAGCAGTACTTC | CSGRRADRYEQYF
TRBJ1-5 | NA | few | TRBV6-4 | TGTGCCAGCAGTGACTGGGATGGTCAGCCCCAGCATTTT | CASSDWDGQPQHF
TRBJ2-7 | NA | few | TRBV6-5 | TGTGCCAGCAGTTCCCCAACTAGCCTCCTCTACGAGCAGTACTTC | CASSSPTSLLYEQYF
TRBJ1-2 | NA | NA | TRBV7-2 | TGTGCCAGCAGCTTGGGACGGTTCTATGGCTACACCTTC | CASSLGRFYGYTF
TRBJ2-1 | NA | NA | TRBV27 | TGTGCCAGCAGTTTTGGAGGGCCGGTCCCCAATGAGCAGTTCTTC | CASSFGGPVPNEQFF
TRBJ1-6 | TRBD1 | few | TRBV5-1 | TGCGCCAGCAGCTTCCGATCAGGGGGCGACTATAATTCACCCCTCCACTTT | CASSFRSGGDYNSPLHF
TRBJ2-7 | NA | few | TRBV21-1 | TGTGCCAGCCAAACCTGGATAGCGGGAGATCCCCTCTTTTACGAGCAGTACTTC | CASQTWIAGDPLFYEQYF
TRBJ2-1 | NA | NA | TRBV29-1 | TGCAGCGTTGTCGCGAGTAGGGGACGAAATGAGCAGTTCTTC | CSVVASRGRNEQFF
TRBJ2-5 | NA | few | TRBV29-1 | TGCAGCGTTCCCCGAGGGGGAGGTTTGGGAGAGACCCAGTACTTC | CSVPRGGGLGETQYF